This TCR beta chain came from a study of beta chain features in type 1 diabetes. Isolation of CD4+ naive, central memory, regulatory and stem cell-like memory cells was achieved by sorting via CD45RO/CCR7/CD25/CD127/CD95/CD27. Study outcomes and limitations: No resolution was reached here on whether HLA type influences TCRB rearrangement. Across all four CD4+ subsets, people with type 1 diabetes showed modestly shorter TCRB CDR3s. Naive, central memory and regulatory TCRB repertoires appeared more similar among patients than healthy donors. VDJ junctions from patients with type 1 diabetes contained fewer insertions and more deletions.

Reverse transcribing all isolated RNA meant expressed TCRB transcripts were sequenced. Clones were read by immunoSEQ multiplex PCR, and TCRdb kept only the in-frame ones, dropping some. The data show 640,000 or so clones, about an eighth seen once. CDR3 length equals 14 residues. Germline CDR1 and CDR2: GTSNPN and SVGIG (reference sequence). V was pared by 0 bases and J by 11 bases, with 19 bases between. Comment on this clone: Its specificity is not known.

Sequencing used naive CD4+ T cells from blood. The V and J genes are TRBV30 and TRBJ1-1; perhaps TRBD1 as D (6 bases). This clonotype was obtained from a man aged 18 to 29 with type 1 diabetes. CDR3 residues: CAWSVSGTRKGAFF. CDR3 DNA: TGTGCCTGGAGTGTATCCGGGACACGAAAAGGGGCTTTCTTT. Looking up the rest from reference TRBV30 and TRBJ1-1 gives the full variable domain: SQTIHQWPATLVQPVGSPLSLECTVEGTSNPNLYWYRQAAGRGLQLLFYSVGIGQISSEVPQNLSASRPQDRQFILSSKKLLLSDSGFYLCAWSVSGTRKGAFFGQGTRLTVV.